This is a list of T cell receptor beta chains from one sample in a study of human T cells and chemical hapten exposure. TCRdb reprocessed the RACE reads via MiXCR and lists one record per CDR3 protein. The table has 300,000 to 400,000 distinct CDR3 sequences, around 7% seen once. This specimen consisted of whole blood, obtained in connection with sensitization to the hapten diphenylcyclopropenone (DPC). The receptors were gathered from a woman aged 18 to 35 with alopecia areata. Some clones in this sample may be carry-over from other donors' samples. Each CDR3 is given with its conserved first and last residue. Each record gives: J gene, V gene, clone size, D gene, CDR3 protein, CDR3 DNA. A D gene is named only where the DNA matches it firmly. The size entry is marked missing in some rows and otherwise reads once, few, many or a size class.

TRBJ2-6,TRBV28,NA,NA,CASSSPTSGANVLTF,TGTGCCAGCAGCAGCCCGACCTCTGGGGCCAACGTCCTGACTTTC
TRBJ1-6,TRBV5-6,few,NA,CASSLMFGSPLHF,TGTGCCAGCAGCTTGATGTTTGGGTCACCCCTCCACTTT
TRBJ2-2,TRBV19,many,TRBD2,CASRPGGPNTGELFF,TGTGCCAGTAGACCGGGGGGACCCAACACCGGGGAGCTGTTTTTT
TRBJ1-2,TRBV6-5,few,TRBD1,CASSSPRQGGSYGYTF,TGTGCCAGCAGTTCTCCTAGACAGGGCGGGAGCTATGGCTACACCTTC
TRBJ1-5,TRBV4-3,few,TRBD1,CASSQQDRRSHQPQHF,TGCGCCAGCAGCCAACAGGACAGGAGAAGCCATCAGCCCCAGCATTTT
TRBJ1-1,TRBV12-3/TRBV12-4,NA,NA,CASSLVASDTEAFF,TGTGCCAGCAGTTTAGTTGCTTCGGACACTGAAGCTTTCTTT
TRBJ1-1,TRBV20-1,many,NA,CSARGTVNTEAFF,TGCAGTGCTAGAGGGACGGTGAACACTGAAGCTTTCTTT
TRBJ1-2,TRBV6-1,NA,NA,CASSVRGYTF,TGTGCCAGCAGTGTTAGAGGCTACACCTTC
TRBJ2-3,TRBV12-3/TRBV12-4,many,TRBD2,CASSSGGSQPGTQYF,TGTGCCAGCAGTAGCGGGGGGTCTCAACCCGGTACGCAGTATTTT
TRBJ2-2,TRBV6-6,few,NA,CASRTSVNTGELFF,TGTGCCAGCCGAACATCGGTGAACACCGGGGAGCTGTTTTTT
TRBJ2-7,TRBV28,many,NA,CASRVPAVSYEQYF,TGTGCCAGCAGGGTTCCGGCAGTCTCCTACGAGCAGTACTTC
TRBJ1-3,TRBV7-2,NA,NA,CASSPDGDAGNTIYF,TGTGCCAGCAGCCCCGATGGGGATGCTGGAAACACCATATATTTT
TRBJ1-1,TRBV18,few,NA,CASSPSRPYTEAFF,TGTGCCAGCTCTCCCTCCCGGCCGTACACTGAAGCTTTCTTT
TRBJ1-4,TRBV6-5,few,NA,CASSLRRDTNEKLFF,TGTGCCAGCAGTCTCCGCCGGGATACTAATGAAAAACTGTTTTTT
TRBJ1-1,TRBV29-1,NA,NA,CSAERGVATEAFF,TGCAGCGCCGAAAGAGGGGTCGCCACTGAAGCTTTCTTT
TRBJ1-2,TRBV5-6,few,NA,CASSLEGSQGYTF,TGTGCCAGCAGCTTGGAAGGGTCACAAGGCTACACCTTC
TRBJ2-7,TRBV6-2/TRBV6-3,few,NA,CAGSQGRFYEQYF,TGTGCCGGCTCTCAGGGCCGCTTCTACGAGCAGTACTTC
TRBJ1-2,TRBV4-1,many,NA,CASSQAATDGYTF,TGCGCCAGCAGCCAAGCTGCTACAGATGGCTACACCTTC
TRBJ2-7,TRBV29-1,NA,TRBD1,CSVVKGQAPYEQYF,TGCAGCGTTGTTAAGGGACAGGCCCCCTACGAGCAGTACTTC
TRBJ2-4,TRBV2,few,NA,CASSEFPGIDNQYF,TGTGCCAGCAGTGAGTTCCCGGGGATAGATAATCAGTACTTC
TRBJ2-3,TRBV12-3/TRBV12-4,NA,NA,CASSRFTDTQYF,TGTGCCAGCAGCCGGTTCACAGATACGCAGTATTTT
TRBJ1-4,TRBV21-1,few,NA,CATRRGGAGDEKLFF,TGTGCCACCCGACGTGGGGGAGCAGGCGATGAAAAACTGTTTTTT
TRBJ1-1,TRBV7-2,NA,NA,CASSLYLLTAPVNTEAFF,TGTGCCAGCAGCTTATACCTACTGACAGCACCTGTGAACACTGAAGCTTTCTTT
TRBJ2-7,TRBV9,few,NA,CASSAPDQGGLSYEQYF,TGTGCCAGCAGCGCCCCGGACCAGGGGGGACTTTCCTACGAGCAGTACTTC
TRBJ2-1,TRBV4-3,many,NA,CASSQDIQGISNEQFF,TGCGCCAGCAGCCAAGATATACAGGGTATTTCCAATGAGCAGTTCTTC
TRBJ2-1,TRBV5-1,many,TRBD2,CASSAAGEANNEQFF,TGCGCCAGCAGCGCAGCGGGGGAGGCTAATAATGAGCAGTTCTTC
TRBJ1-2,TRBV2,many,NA,CASSPRGGEGYTF,TGTGCCAGCAGCCCCAGAGGGGGTGAAGGCTACACCTTC
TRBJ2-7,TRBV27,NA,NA,CASSPAPHEQYF,TGTGCCAGCAGTCCGGCCCCCCACGAGCAGTACTTC
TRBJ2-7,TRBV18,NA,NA,CASSPGDPYEQYF,TGTGCCAGCTCACCGGGCGACCCCTACGAGCAGTACTTC
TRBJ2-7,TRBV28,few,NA,CASSFLPGQSYEQYF,TGTGCCAGCAGTTTTCTCCCGGGTCAGTCCTACGAGCAGTACTTC
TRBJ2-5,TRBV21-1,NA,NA,CASSKRKTSSPYRRETQYF,TGTGCCAGCAGCAAAAGGAAGACTAGTTCCCCCTACCGGAGAGAGACCCAGTACTTC
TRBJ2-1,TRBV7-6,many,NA,CASSLTPLRAYNEQFF,TGTGCCAGCAGCTTGACCCCCCTCCGGGCCTACAATGAGCAGTTCTTC
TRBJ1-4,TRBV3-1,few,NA,CASSQGAASEKLFF,TGTGCCAGCAGCCAAGGGGCCGCAAGTGAAAAACTGTTTTTT
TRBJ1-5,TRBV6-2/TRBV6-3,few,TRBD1,CASTLGQTDNQPQHF,TGTGCCAGCACCTTGGGACAGACTGACAATCAGCCCCAGCATTTT
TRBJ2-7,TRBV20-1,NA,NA,CSARGGANSYEQYF,TGCAGTGCTAGAGGGGGGGCCAACTCCTACGAGCAGTACTTC
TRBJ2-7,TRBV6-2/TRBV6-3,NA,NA,CATWRGVSSYEQYF,TGTGCCACCTGGAGAGGGGTTAGCTCCTACGAGCAGTACTTC
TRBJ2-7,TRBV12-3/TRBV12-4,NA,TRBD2,CASSSWPSGSYEQYF,TGTGCCAGCAGTTCCTGGCCTAGCGGCTCCTACGAGCAGTACTTC
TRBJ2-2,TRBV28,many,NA,CASSLLSGYYAGELFF,TGTGCCAGCAGTTTACTCTCAGGGTATTATGCCGGGGAGCTGTTTTTT
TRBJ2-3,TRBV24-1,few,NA,CATSDTGAPGPRNTQYF,TGTGCCACCAGTGACACCGGGGCCCCGGGCCCACGGAATACGCAGTATTTT
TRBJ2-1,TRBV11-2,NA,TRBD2,CASSETSGTYNEQFF,TGTGCCAGCAGCGAGACTAGCGGGACATACAATGAGCAGTTCTTC
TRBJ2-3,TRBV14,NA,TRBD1,CASSQLTGTGGPDTQYF,TGTGCCAGCAGCCAGTTAACAGGGACAGGGGGCCCAGATACGCAGTATTTT
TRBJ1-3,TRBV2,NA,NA,CASSPRDKAGNTIYF,TGTGCCAGCAGTCCCCGAGACAAAGCTGGAAACACCATATATTTT
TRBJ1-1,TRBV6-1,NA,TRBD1,CASSEGSRGLQNTEAFF,TGTGCCAGCAGTGAAGGAAGCAGGGGGCTACAGAACACTGAAGCTTTCTTT
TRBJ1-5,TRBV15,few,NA,CATSREGGSGNQPQHF,TGTGCCACCAGCAGGGAGGGGGGATCTGGCAATCAGCCCCAGCATTTT
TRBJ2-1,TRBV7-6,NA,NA,CASSLRREGPYNEQFF,TGTGCCAGCAGCTTACGCAGAGAGGGACCCTACAATGAGCAGTTCTTC
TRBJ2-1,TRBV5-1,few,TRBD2,CASSSLAGGDNEQFF,TGCGCCAGCAGCTCCCTAGCGGGGGGGGACAATGAGCAGTTCTTC
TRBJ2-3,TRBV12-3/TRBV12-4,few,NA,CASSFGPGPSTDTQYF,TGTGCCAGCAGTTTTGGGCCGGGCCCTAGCACAGATACGCAGTATTTT
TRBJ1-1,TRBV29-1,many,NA,CSVDYQGMNTEAFF,TGCAGCGTTGATTACCAGGGCATGAACACTGAAGCTTTCTTT
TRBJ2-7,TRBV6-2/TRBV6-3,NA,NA,CASSMGGEQYF,TGTGCCAGCAGTATGGGGGGCGAGCAGTACTTC
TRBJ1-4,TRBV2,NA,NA,CASSEGSLTNEKLFF,TGTGCCAGCAGTGAAGGGAGCCTTACCAATGAAAAACTGTTTTTT
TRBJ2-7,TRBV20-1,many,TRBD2,CSAPSTASGGAIAYEQYF,TGCAGTGCTCCCTCGACGGCTAGCGGGGGGGCCATAGCCTACGAGCAGTACTTC
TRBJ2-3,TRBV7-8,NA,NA,CASSLQPGTDTQYF,TGTGCCAGCAGCTTACAGCCCGGGACAGATACGCAGTATTTT
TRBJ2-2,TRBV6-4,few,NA,CASRGQSGTGELFF,TGTGCCAGCAGAGGACAGTCAGGCACCGGGGAGCTGTTTTTT
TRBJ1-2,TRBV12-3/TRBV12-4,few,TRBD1,CASGTGTASYGYTF,TGTGCCAGCGGGACCGGGACAGCCTCCTATGGCTACACCTTC
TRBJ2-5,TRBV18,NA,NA,CASSPSAQETQYF,TGTGCCAGCTCACCATCCGCCCAAGAGACCCAGTACTTC